Below, 25 T cell receptor beta chains from the same sample are listed, as sequenced in a study of cytomegalovirus exposure and HLA in healthy donors. PCR primers comprised 60 Vbeta and 13 Jbeta primers. The table came from immunoSEQ multiplex PCR; TCRdb's copy has only in-frame clones and leaves some out. The data hold 150,000 or so clones, with 70% to 80% observed a single time. What was sequenced was PBMCs. These receptors all come from a man younger than 45 in good health and CMV-seronegative.

This chain connects TRBV18 to TRBJ2-3; 9 nucleotides match TRBD1. The CDR3 consists of 14 residues. Germline V lookup: CDR1 KGHSH, CDR2 LQKENI. J gave up 5 bases and V 4 bases, and 4 bases lay outside the gene matches. The chain's CDR3 is CASSLRDRVDTQYF. CDR3 in DNA: TGTGCCAGCTCACTCCGGGACAGGGTAGATACGCAGTATTTT.

The chain has TRBV7-9 and TRBJ1-1; D is possibly TRBD1 (6 bases). The CDR3 consists of 12 residues. V lost 6 bases and J lost 6, with 11 bases in between. In germline, CDR1 is SEHNR, CDR2 FQNEAQ (reference sequence). CDR3 region: CASRGGGAEAFF. For the CDR3, the DNA is TGTGCCAGCAGAGGTGGGGGCGCTGAAGCTTTCTTT.

The chain couples TRBV5-1 to TRBJ1-2; 8 bases line up with TRBD1. The junction had 11 bases not matched to a gene; V was cut back by 0 bases and J by 7 bases. The CDR3 totals 16 residues. Germline V CDR1 and CDR2: SGHRS, YFSETQ. The CDR3 reads CASSLVSGGDPFGYTF. CDR3 bases: TGCGCCAGCAGCTTGGTTTCAGGGGGCGACCCGTTTGGCTACACCTTC.

This clone was seen a single time. The V and J genes are TRBV6-6 and TRBJ2-7; perhaps TRBD1 as D (5 bases). The ends were cut back, 0 bases at V and 2 bases at J, with 11 bases in the middle. The CDR3 is made up of 15 amino acids. The germline CDR1 and CDR2 sequences are MNHNY and SVGAGI (reference sequence). The CDR3 bases are TGTGCCAGCAGTTACTCGAAAGGACATCCCTACGAGCAGTACTTC. This gives the protein CASSYSKGHPYEQYF.

The V call is TRBV7-9, the J call TRBJ1-1; D uncertain. Germline V gene lookup returns CDR1 SEHNR and CDR2 FQNEAQ (reference sequence). The CDR3 is made up of 14 amino acids. Trimming removed 5 bases from V and 1 base from J, with 11 bases in between. The CDR3 sequence: CASSPGAGNTEAFF. CDR3 sequence (DNA): TGTGCCAGCAGCCCCGGCGCGGGGAACACTGAAGCTTTCTTT.

This chain joins TRBV5-1 and TRBJ2-5, with 11 bases aligning to TRBD2. V trimming: 6 bases; J trimming: 4 bases; junction bases outside the gene matches: 8. Germline loops: CDR1 SGHRS, CDR2 YFSETQ. This CDR3 has 15 amino acids. CDR3: CASTPSSGGSETQYF. As DNA, the CDR3 is TGCGCCAGCACACCTTCTAGCGGGGGGTCAGAGACCCAGTACTTC.

The chain uses TRBV6-1 and TRBJ1-6; D call uncertain. Germline V gene lookup returns CDR1 MNHNS and CDR2 SASEGT. The V end was cut by 4 bases, the J end by 7 bases, with 8 bases between. The CDR3 extends over 13 amino acids. CDR3 DNA: TGTGCCAGCAGTGGGCCCGGGAATTCACCCCTCCACTTT. Its translation: CASSGPGNSPLHF.

The chain links TRBV5-1 to TRBJ2-7; D possibly corresponds to TRBD1 (5 bases). Germline V CDR1 and CDR2: SGHRS, YFSETQ. This CDR3 spans 13 amino acids. V lost 4 bases and J 2 bases, leaving 10 bases between the germline ends. For the CDR3, the DNA is TGCGCCAGCAGCCTTTCGACAGCCTACGAGCAGTACTTC. Amino acids: CASSLSTAYEQYF.

This clone was picked up one time. The rearrangement links TRBV28 to TRBJ1-1; D remains unclear. V shed 3 bases and J shed 3 bases, with 8 bases lying between them. Germline-derived CDR1 and CDR2 are MDHEN and SYDVKM. This CDR3 spans 13 amino acids. Written as DNA, the CDR3 is TGTGCCAGCAGTTTTCACGCGGACACTGAAGCTTTCTTT. Translated: CASSFHADTEAFF.

The genes are TRBV19 and TRBJ1-2; the D is unclear. CDR3 size: 13 residues. Germline V gene data show CDR1 as LNHDA and CDR2 as SQIVND (reference sequence). V lost 3 bases and J lost 0, with 5 bases in between. The CDR3 nucleotides read TGTGCCAGTAGTATGGGAGCTAACTATGGCTACACCTTC. Encoded protein: CASSMGANYGYTF. Drawing the rest from reference TRBV19 and TRBJ1-2, the complete variable domain is DGGITQSPKYLFRKEGQNVTLSCEQNLNHDAMYWYRQDPGQGLRLIYYSQIVNDFQKGDIAEGYSVSREKKESFPLTVTSAQKNPTAFYLCASSMGANYGYTFGSGTRLTVV.

The chain has TRBV5-1 and TRBJ1-1, with 10 bases lining up with TRBD1. Germline assignment: CDR1 SGHRS and CDR2 YFSETQ. This CDR3 comprises 15 residues. The ends lost 4 bases at V and 5 bases at J; junction bases unmatched: 8. The CDR3 DNA reads as TGCGCCAGCAGCCCCGGGACAGGGGATAGTACTGAAGCTTTCTTT. This gives the protein CASSPGTGDSTEAFF.

This clone has a handful of counts. The chain is built from TRBV21-1 and TRBJ1-4; whether TRBD1, the table's D call, matches the DNA was not checked. TRBV21-1 is an annotated pseudogene. This CDR3 spans 14 amino acids. This CDR3 is CASSTDRGREKLFF. The CDR3 bases are TGTGCCAGCAGCACAGACAGGGGGCGTGAAAAACTGTTTTTT.

The chain recombines TRBV5-1 with TRBJ2-5, with 7 bases that match TRBD1. V dropped 2 bases and J dropped 2; count of bases not matched to a gene: 6. The CDR3 sequence is 15 residues long. CDR1 and CDR2 (germline): SGHRS, YFSETQ. For the CDR3, the DNA is TGCGCCAGCAGCTTTCCGGGACAGCGACAAGAGACCCAGTACTTC. The encoded protein is CASSFPGQRQETQYF.

The chain links TRBV7-9 to TRBJ2-1, with TRBD2 identical over 9 bases. Trimming cost V 0 bases and J 7 bases; bases outside gene matches: 4. The length of the CDR3 is 15 residues. Germline V gives CDR1 SEHNR, CDR2 FQNEAQ (reference sequence). The CDR3 bases are TGTGCCAGCAGCTTAGCGGGTAGCGGGGGAAATGAGCAGTTCTTC. Protein sequence: CASSLAGSGGNEQFF.

Remarks on this clone: One end of the junction is discordant with germline, which a read error may explain. This chain's CDR3 is CASSQNVGSGYPF. The CDR3, as DNA: TGTGCCAGCAGCCAGAACGTAGGGAGTGGCTACCCCTTC. V is TRBV7-2 and J is TRBJ1-2, with D unresolved. This CDR3 has 13 amino acids. The germline V gene has CDR1 SGHTA and CDR2 FQGNSA.

V and J are TRBV7-2 and TRBJ2-5; 8 bases are a match to TRBD2. J gave up 2 bases and V 3 bases, and 14 bases lay outside the gene matches. The CDR3 sequence is 18 residues long. The germline gives CDR1 SGHTA, CDR2 FQGNSA. The CDR3, as DNA: TGTGCCAGCAGCTTTCCACTCAAAGCGGGGGATGGTCAAGAGACCCAGTACTTC. This codes for CASSFPLKAGDGQETQYF. The full variable domain, with the rest looked up from reference TRBV7-2 and TRBJ2-5, is GAGVSQSPSNKVTEKGKDVELRCDPISGHTALYWYRQSLGQGLEFLIYFQGNSAPDKSGLPSDRFSAERTGGSVSTLTIQRTQQEDSAVYLCASSFPLKAGDGQETQYFGPGTRLLVL.

The chain joins TRBV7-9 to TRBJ2-5; D is unclear. V was pared by 5 bases and J by 0 bases, with 10 bases between. Germline V gene sequence: CDR1 SEHNR, CDR2 FQNEAQ (reference sequence). The CDR3 spans 14 residues. CDR3 DNA sequence: TGTGCCAGCAGCCTAGTGGAGAACCAAGAGACCCAGTACTTC. It is translated as CASSLVENQETQYF.

This clone is a singleton in its sample. V usage is TRBV9 and J usage is TRBJ2-2; D is perhaps TRBD2 (8 bases). The V and J ends lost 0 bases and 6 bases respectively, with 15 bases between them. This CDR3 comprises 16 residues. CDR1 and CDR2 (germline): SGDLS, YYNGEE. Written as DNA, the CDR3 is TGTGCCAGCAGCGTAGCGGGAGGGGGCCAAGCCGGGGAGCTGTTTTTT. It specifies CASSVAGGGQAGELFF.

The rearrangement joins TRBV29-1 to TRBJ1-2; the match to TRBD1 covers 7 bases. The CDR3 runs 12 residues. Germline loops: CDR1 SQVTM, CDR2 ANQGSEA. V lost 7 bases to trimming and J lost 8 bases; unmatched junction nucleotides: 10. The CDR3 here is CSASDRAGGYTF. The DNA for the CDR3 is TGCAGCGCCAGCGACAGGGCGGGCGGCTACACCTTC.

V and J are TRBV5-1 and TRBJ1-1; 11 bases map to TRBD1. V gave up 5 bases and J gave up 2 bases; unmatched junction bases: 11. The CDR3 has 17 residues. Germline CDR1 reads SGHRS; CDR2 reads YFSETQ. The CDR3, as DNA: TGCGCCAGCAGAGAGACCGGGACAGGGGGAGTAAACACTGAAGCTTTCTTT. This encodes CASRETGTGGVNTEAFF.

This clone was counted once. One junction end does not reproduce the germline sequence, and a read error may be involved. The rearrangement uses TRBV7-9 and TRBJ1-4; D call uncertain. Germline CDR1 reads SEHNR; CDR2 reads FQNEAQ (reference sequence). The CDR3 spans 12 residues. CDR3 amino acids: CSSSNGGQKLFF. The CDR3 DNA sequence: TGTTCCAGCAGCAACGGAGGACAAAAACTGTTTTTT.

This sequence joins TRBV5-6 and TRBJ2-7, with TRBD1 matching over 8 bases. This CDR3 has 15 residues. From germline, CDR1 is SGHDT and CDR2 YYEEEE. J was trimmed by 0 bases and V by 4 bases; bases with no gene match: 6. CDR3 amino acids: CASSRDRPSSYEQYF. The CDR3 region has the DNA TGTGCCAGCAGCCGGGACAGGCCGAGCTCCTACGAGCAGTACTTC.

The rearrangement joins TRBV27 to TRBJ2-3; 12 bases match TRBD1. V was pared by 5 bases and J by 1 base, with 4 bases of the junction left unmatched. The germline V gene encodes CDR1 MNHEY and CDR2 SMNVEV (reference sequence). The CDR3 consists of 16 residues. The DNA for the CDR3 is TGTGCCAGCAGTCCCGGGACAGGGGGCGGCACAGATACGCAGTATTTT. Residues: CASSPGTGGGTDTQYF.

The V and J genes are TRBV18 and TRBJ2-1; TRBD1 matches 8 bases. The germline CDR1 and CDR2 sequences are KGHSH and LQKENI. V shed 3 bases, J shed 2 bases, and the junction held 6 bases outside the gene matches. CDR3 length equals 16 residues. The CDR3 loop reads CASSPRAGGTYNEQFF. CDR3 nucleotides: TGTGCCAGCTCACCCCGGGCAGGGGGCACCTACAATGAGCAGTTCTTC.

This clone came up a few times. The genes are TRBV4-1 and TRBJ1-1; perhaps TRBD1 as D (5 bases). CDR1 is MGHRA and CDR2 is YSYEKL in the germline V gene. Trimming left V 2 bases short and J 2 bases short, with 12 bases between. The length of the CDR3 is 15 residues. The DNA of the CDR3 is TGCGCCAGCAGCCAAACGGGGGATTTAAACACTGAAGCTTTCTTT. Its translation: CASSQTGDLNTEAFF.